The 7 T cell receptor beta chains below were found in one sample sequenced in a study of shared clonotypes between healthy human individuals. This table comes from immunoSEQ multiplex PCR, and its TCRdb copy is limited to in-frame clones, with some not included. The sample has roughly 2,300,000 clones; 80% to 95% are singletons. The sequencing input was naive CD4+ T cells from PBMCs. Subset of the sample: CD45RA+ positively selected. Receptors originate from a man aged 18 to 30 in good health. Some clones in this sample may be carry-over from other donors' samples.

On this clone: Sequence at one end of the junction differs from germline and may be a read error. The V gene is TRBV28, the J gene TRBJ2-1; D might be TRBD2 (6 bases). The CDR3 has 13 residues. CDR1 and CDR2 from the germline V gene are MDHEN and SYDVKM. The CDR3 is CASSLPPGTGGVF. The CDR3 nucleotides are TGTGCCAGCAGTTTACCCCCCGGGACCGGCGGGGTCTTC.

This chain joins TRBV5-1 and TRBJ2-7; TRBD2 matches 7 bases. Per germline, CDR1 SGHRS and CDR2 YFSETQ. This CDR3 comprises 15 residues. Trimming took 5 bases from V and 3 from J; bases not matched to a gene: 11. The CDR3 loop is CASRKSGTGIYEQYF. The CDR3 DNA is TGCGCCAGCAGGAAAAGCGGGACTGGTATCTACGAGCAGTACTTC.

The chain recombines TRBV29-1 with TRBJ1-1; 8 bases agree with TRBD1. CDR1 is SQVTM and CDR2 is ANQGSEA in the germline V gene. The trim removed 3 bases at V and 7 bases at J, leaving 4 bases unmatched. This CDR3 has 12 residues. In DNA, the CDR3 is TGCAGCGTTGAGGGACAGGTTCTTGAAGCTTTCTTT. This gives the protein CSVEGQVLEAFF. The full variable domain, completed using reference TRBV29-1 and TRBJ1-1, is SAVISQKPSRDICQRGTSLTIQCQVDSQVTMMFWYRQQPGQSLTLIATANQGSEATYESGFVIDKFPISRPNLTFSTLTVSNMSPEDSSIYLCSVEGQVLEAFFGQGTRLTVV.

V usage is TRBV6-6 and J usage is TRBJ1-1; 12 nucleotides match TRBD1. From germline, CDR1 is MNHNY and CDR2 SVGAGI (reference sequence). With 7 bases clipped from V and 7 bases from J, the junction kept 7 bases outside the gene matches. The CDR3 totals 14 residues. In DNA, the CDR3 is TGTGCCAGCACTACCGGGACAGGGGGCTATGAAGCTTTCTTT. It specifies CASTTGTGGYEAFF.

Comment on this clone: This CDR3 is missing its conserved last phenylalanine or tryptophan, likely due to a read error. The DNA is left out, because the CDR3 cannot be placed on it with certainty; the CDR3 is given as TCRdb lists it. The gene calls are TRBV5-4 and TRBJ2-3. 12 amino acids form the CDR3, both terminal residues included. Looked up from germline, CDR1 is SGHNT and CDR2 is YYREEE (reference sequence). This CDR3 reads CASSFNFRDGAL.

Details on this clone: Other nucleotide sequences from this sample produce the same CDR3. The CDR3: CASSPGLAGNTGELFF. The DNA of the CDR3 is TGTGCCAGCAGCCCGGGACTAGCGGGAAACACCGGGGAGCTGTTTTTT. The rearrangement links TRBV7-3 to TRBJ2-2, with 13 bases aligning to TRBD2. The CDR3 is 16 amino acids. Germline V gene lookup returns CDR1 SGHTA and CDR2 FQGTGA. J gave up 2 bases and V 5 bases, and 2 bases lay outside the gene matches.

The rearrangement links TRBV6-1 to TRBJ2-2, with D possibly being TRBD1 or TRBD2 (6 bases each). Germline loops: CDR1 MNHNS, CDR2 SASEGT. V lost 3 bases to trimming and J lost 0 bases, with 11 bases between them. This CDR3 has 16 residues. This CDR3 reads CASSDGGQANTGELFF. In nucleotides, the CDR3 is TGTGCCAGCAGTGACGGGGGACAAGCGAACACCGGGGAGCTGTTTTTT.